Listed here are 27 T cell receptor beta chains from one sample, sequenced in a study of shared clonotypes between healthy human individuals. Assay used: immunoSEQ multiplex PCR; TCRdb lists only in-frame clones, some missing. The sample has 2 million to 3 million clones; roughly 93% are singletons. Sequenced material: naive CD4+ T cells from PBMCs. Stated subset: CD45RA+ positively selected. The origin of the receptors is a man between 18 and 35 years old in good health. Some clones in this sample may be carry-over from other donors' samples.

DNA of the CDR3: TGTGCCAGCAGCTTACGGGACAGGGGACCCGGGGAGCTGTTTTTT. Its protein is CASSLRDRGPGELFF. V and J are TRBV7-6 and TRBJ2-2; 10 positions agree with TRBD1. CDR1 and CDR2 (germline): SGHVS, FNYEAQ. This CDR3 is 15 amino acids long. The V and J ends lost 2 bases and 6 bases, in that order; junction bases with no gene match: 3. Full variable domain (rest looked up from reference TRBV7-6 and TRBJ2-2): GAGVSQSPRYKVTKRGQDVALRCDPISGHVSLYWYRQALGQGPEFLTYFNYEAQQDKSGLPNDRFSAERPEGSISTLTIQRTEQRDSAMYRCASSLRDRGPGELFFGEGSRLTVL.

The chain joins TRBV4-2 to TRBJ2-7; TRBD2 agrees at 11 bases. The germline CDR1 and CDR2 sequences are LGHNA and YNFKEQ. This CDR3 region has 16 residues. The V gene end was trimmed by 4 bases and the J gene end by 2 bases; junction bases not matched to a gene: 7. CDR3 residues: CASSLSSGRGAYEQYF. The CDR3 nucleotides are TGTGCCAGCAGCCTGAGTAGCGGGAGGGGAGCCTACGAGCAGTACTTC.

Of note for this clone: A much larger clone is a single base away; this may be a read error. The same CDR3 also results from other DNA sequences found in this sample. The V call is TRBV5-1, the J call TRBJ1-5, with unresolved D. Germline V CDR1 and CDR2: SGHRS, YFSETQ. V was clipped by 1 base and J by 0 bases, with 2 bases between them. The CDR3 is 13 residues long. Written as DNA, the CDR3 is TGCGCCAGCAGCTTGTATAGCAATCAGCCCCAGCATTTT. Protein product: CASSLYSNQPQHF.

The chain joins TRBV7-2 to TRBJ1-1; TRBD1 matches 8 bases. Germline values: CDR1 SGHTA, CDR2 FQGNSA. This CDR3 has 11 residues. V dropped 6 bases and J dropped 8; count of bases not matched to a gene: 2. Here the CDR3 reads CASRGQAEAFF. The CDR3 bases are TGTGCCAGCAGGGGACAGGCCGAAGCTTTCTTT.

The rearrangement uses TRBV9 and TRBJ2-4, with D perhaps matching TRBD1 or TRBD2 (6 bases each). Trimming stripped 7 bases from V and 3 bases from J, with 14 bases between. Per the germline V gene, CDR1 is SGDLS and CDR2 is YYNGEE. CDR3 size: 14 residues. This chain's CDR3 is CASGGWEDKNIQYF. As DNA, the CDR3 is TGTGCCAGCGGGGGCTGGGAGGACAAAAACATTCAGTACTTC.

The chain's CDR3 is CASSFVGGRGDNEQFF. DNA of the CDR3: TGTGCCAGCAGCTTCGTTGGGGGTAGAGGGGACAATGAGCAGTTCTTC. V gene TRBV7-2 combines with J gene TRBJ2-1; D is perhaps TRBD1 or TRBD2 (5 bases each). V lost 3 bases, J lost 5 bases, and 17 bases lay in between. The germline gives CDR1 SGHTA, CDR2 FQGNSA. The CDR3 sequence is 16 residues long. The full variable domain, with the rest looked up from reference TRBV7-2 and TRBJ2-1, is GAGVSQSPSNKVTEKGKDVELRCDPISGHTALYWYRQSLGQGLEFLIYFQGNSAPDKSGLPSDRFSAERTGGSVSTLTIQRTQQEDSAVYLCASSFVGGRGDNEQFFGPGTRLTVL.

The chain uses TRBV11-2 and TRBJ2-1; D is undetermined. The CDR3 consists of 15 residues. Trimming removed 5 bases from V and 4 bases from J, with 15 bases in between. CDR1 is SGHAT, CDR2 FQNNGV, per germline. The CDR3 nucleotides are TGTGCCAGCAGCCTAATTCCCGCTGGGTACAATGAGCAGTTCTTC. It translates to CASSLIPAGYNEQFF.

The chain joins TRBV7-2 to TRBJ1-2; D uncertain. V was pared by 2 bases and J by 4 bases, with 14 bases between. CDR3 length: 15 amino acids. The germline CDR1 and CDR2 sequences are SGHTA and FQGNSA. This chain's CDR3 is CASSLRTASGYGYTF. CDR3 sequence (DNA): TGTGCCAGCAGCTTACGGACTGCTTCGGGCTATGGCTACACCTTC. The full variable domain, its missing parts supplied by reference TRBV7-2 and TRBJ1-2, is GAGVSQSPSNKVTEKGKDVELRCDPISGHTALYWYRQSLGQGLEFLIYFQGNSAPDKSGLPSDRFSAERTGGSVSTLTIQRTQQEDSAVYLCASSLRTASGYGYTFGSGTRLTVV.

The CDR3 nucleotides are TGTGCCAGTAGTACCTGGACTAGCACTAAAGAGACCCAGTACTTC. Translation gives CASSTWTSTKETQYF. The chain recombines TRBV19 with TRBJ2-5, with 8 nucleotides matching TRBD2. Trimming removed 4 bases from V and 3 bases from J; junction bases left unmatched: 7. Germline CDR1 and CDR2: LNHDA and SQIVND (reference sequence). This CDR3 contains 15 residues.

The chain employs TRBV6-5 and TRBJ2-7; 12 bases fit TRBD2. The V and J ends lost 6 bases and 7 bases, in that order; junction bases with no gene match: 7. The CDR3 runs to 14 residues. The germline CDR1 and CDR2 sequences are MNHEY and SVGAGI. In DNA, the CDR3 is TGTGCCAGCAGAGACCGTGGACTAGCGGGGGAGCAGTACTTC. Translation gives CASRDRGLAGEQYF.

Concerning this clone itself: The sample carries other DNA sequences with the same CDR3. The CDR3 region is CASSQRLAGLNTGELFF. Written as DNA, the CDR3 is TGCGCCAGCAGCCAACGACTAGCGGGACTGAACACCGGGGAGCTGTTTTTT. This chain uses TRBV4-1 with TRBJ2-2; 11 bases line up with TRBD2. Germline V gives CDR1 MGHRA, CDR2 YSYEKL. CDR3 length: 17 amino acids. The ends lost 2 bases at V and 1 base at J; junction bases unmatched: 3.

The chain combines TRBV2 with TRBJ1-2; 12 bases are a match to TRBD1. The J segment lost 7 bases and the V segment lost 7 bases, leaving 7 bases of the junction unmatched. The CDR3 runs to 14 residues. From germline, CDR1 is SNHLY and CDR2 FYNNEI. CDR3 protein: CASKPGQGAGGYTF. The CDR3 DNA sequence: TGTGCCAGCAAACCGGGACAGGGGGCCGGTGGCTACACCTTC.

This chain uses TRBV5-5 with TRBJ2-7; weak D call: TRBD2 (6 bases). Looked up from germline, CDR1 is SGHKS and CDR2 is YYEKEE (reference sequence). The CDR3 length is 15 residues. V lost 1 base and J lost 2, with 13 bases in between. In nucleotides, the CDR3 is TGTGCCAGCAGCTTGAAGGGGACTCCTACCTACGAGCAGTACTTC. Its protein is CASSLKGTPTYEQYF.

The chain carries TRBV10-2 and TRBJ1-5; 7 nucleotides line up with TRBD1. V shed 6 bases and J 4 bases; nucleotides not matched to a gene: 9. The CDR3 is 15 residues long. The germline gives CDR1 WSHSY, CDR2 SAAADI. CDR3 nucleotide sequence: TGCGCCAGCAGAAAAACAGGGGCCGGAAATCAGCCCCAGCATTTT. It codes for CASRKTGAGNQPQHF.

The genes are TRBV11-2 and TRBJ2-7, with D uncertain. V lost 3 bases and J 1 base, leaving 10 bases between the germline ends. From germline, CDR1 is SGHAT and CDR2 FQNNGV. The CDR3 has 14 amino acids. The CDR3 bases are TGTGCCAGCAGCTTCCAGCAGGTTTCCTACGAGCAGTACTTC. Translation: CASSFQQVSYEQYF.

V is TRBV2 and J is TRBJ1-3; TRBD1 is a possible D gene (5 bases). Trimming removed 0 bases from V and 3 bases from J, with 15 bases in between. Germline V gene data show CDR1 as SNHLY and CDR2 as FYNNEI. The CDR3 extends over 17 amino acids. The CDR3 DNA reads TGTGCCAGCAGTGAAGCGGGGGTCGGGCAGAGTGGAAACACCATATATTTT. This sequence encodes CASSEAGVGQSGNTIYF.

The rearrangement links TRBV5-1 to TRBJ1-4, with TRBD1 matching over 7 bases. Per germline, CDR1 SGHRS and CDR2 YFSETQ. The CDR3 has 15 amino acids. Trimming removed 4 bases from V and 7 bases from J; junction bases left unmatched: 10. CDR3 in DNA: TGCGCCAGCAGCCAAAGCAGGGGGACGGGTGAAAAACTGTTTTTT. It translates to CASSQSRGTGEKLFF.

V and J are TRBV7-8 and TRBJ1-2; D call uncertain. CDR3 length: 15 residues. Looked up from germline, CDR1 is SGHVS and CDR2 is FQNEAQ. Trimming removed 4 bases at V and 2 bases at J, with 14 bases between. CDR3 amino acids: CASSSRGADNYGYTF. In DNA form, the CDR3 reads TGTGCCAGCAGCTCCAGAGGCGCTGACAACTATGGCTACACCTTC.

The chain joins TRBV7-2 to TRBJ2-7; D not certain. Germline CDR1 is SGHTA and CDR2 is FQGNSA. V lost 0 bases, J lost 3 bases, and 9 bases lay in between. This CDR3 contains 14 residues. CDR3 sequence (DNA): TGTGCCAGCAGCTTAGCAGCACAGTACTACGAGCAGTACTTC. Amino acids: CASSLAAQYYEQYF.

This clone was detected a few times. The rearrangement uses TRBV4-2 and TRBJ1-1, with a weak D call TRBD1 (5 bases). There are 12 residues in the CDR3. V lost 4 bases and J lost 4, with 7 bases in between. CDR1 and CDR2 from the germline V gene are LGHNA and YNFKEQ. Here the CDR3 reads CASSPGGTEAFF. As DNA, the CDR3 is TGTGCCAGCAGCCCTGGGGGCACTGAAGCTTTCTTT.

The V gene is TRBV28, the J gene TRBJ1-5, with no clear D. The CDR3 runs 14 residues. V was pared by 7 bases and J by 6 bases, with 16 bases between. Germline CDR1 reads MDHEN; CDR2 reads SYDVKM. CDR3 in DNA: TGTGCCAGCACCGAACGGGTTTTGGGTCAGCCCCAGCATTTT. Translating it yields CASTERVLGQPQHF.

In regard to this clone: The sample holds other DNA sequences that translate to the same CDR3. The chain recombines TRBV5-1 with TRBJ2-7; 7 bases map to TRBD2. This CDR3 spans 15 amino acids. Germline values: CDR1 SGHRS, CDR2 YFSETQ. Unmatched junction bases numbered 3, after V lost 0 bases and J lost 0 bases. CDR3 bases: TGCGCCAGCAGCTTGGTTGCTAGCGGCTCCTACGAGCAGTACTTC. It yields the protein CASSLVASGSYEQYF.

The V gene is TRBV7-2, the J gene TRBJ2-7; D is unclear. The CDR3 sequence is 16 residues long. From germline, CDR1 is SGHTA and CDR2 FQGNSA. The V gene lost 6 bases and the J gene lost 1 base, with 19 bases spanning the gap. DNA of the CDR3: TGTGCCAGCAGTTTCAACGGACGGATAATATCCTACGAGCAGTACTTC. Its translation is CASSFNGRIISYEQYF.

Of note for this clone: Distinct nucleotide sequences in the sample also encode this CDR3. The chain links TRBV18 to TRBJ1-5, with D maybe TRBD1 (5 bases). The V end lost 1 base, the J end lost 2 bases, and 9 bases lay between the germline ends. Germline values: CDR1 KGHSH, CDR2 LQKENI. This CDR3 region has 15 residues. The CDR3 region has the DNA TGTGCCAGCTCACCACTGGGGCAAGGCAATCAGCCCCAGCATTTT. The encoded protein is CASSPLGQGNQPQHF.

The CDR3 region is CASSLMSGGDTEAFF. The CDR3 bases are TGTGCCAGCAGCTTGATGTCGGGCGGTGACACTGAAGCTTTCTTT. V gene TRBV7-3 combines with J gene TRBJ1-1; D unclear. Germline values: CDR1 SGHTA, CDR2 FQGTGA. CDR3 length equals 15 residues. The V and J ends lost 3 bases and 3 bases respectively, with 14 bases between them.

V usage is TRBV28 and J usage is TRBJ1-4, with D hard to call. CDR3 length: 15 residues. Germline-derived CDR1 and CDR2 are MDHEN and SYDVKM. V was clipped by 11 bases and J by 4 bases, with 20 bases between them. The CDR3 loop reads CASLGPGALNEKLFF. The CDR3 DNA follows: TGTGCCTCTCTGGGCCCAGGAGCCCTTAATGAAAAACTGTTTTTT.

The chain has TRBV25-1 and TRBJ1-1, with unresolved D. Germline CDR1 MGHDK, CDR2 SYGVNS. V lost 7 bases to trimming and J lost 0 bases, with 15 bases between them. The CDR3 is made up of 15 amino acids. The CDR3 sequence is CASKEDWGMNTEAFF. CDR3 nucleotide sequence: TGTGCCAGCAAAGAGGATTGGGGAATGAACACTGAAGCTTTCTTT.